A selection of T cell receptor beta chains follows, all from one sample in a study of vaccination and CD4 T cells after COVID-19. TCRdb itself ran the PCR reads through MiXCR, one entry per CDR3 protein. The sample contains 6,500 to 8,500 distinct CDR3 sequences, around 62% of which appear only once. Their antigens remain unidentified. Sequenced: CD4+ T cells from blood, cultured in vitro. The receptors were gathered from a human donor who had recovered from COVID-19. Both conserved end residues are part of each CDR3. Each record gives: clone size, V gene, D gene, J gene, CDR3 protein, CDR3 DNA. A D gene is named only where the DNA matches it firmly. The size field is filled for only some rows; it gives once, few, many or a size class.

clone_size: -; v_call: TRBV12-3/TRBV12-4; d_call: -; j_call: TRBJ1-6; cdr3_aa: CASTGARSSYNSPLHF; cdr3_nt: TGTGCCAGCACGGGGGCCAGGAGCTCCTATAATTCACCCCTCCACTTT
clone_size: few; v_call: TRBV24-1; d_call: -; j_call: TRBJ2-2; cdr3_aa: CATSELPGQGLARYNTGELFF; cdr3_nt: TGTGCCACCAGTGAGCTACCGGGACAGGGACTAGCGCGTTATAACACCGGGGAGCTGTTTTTT
clone_size: -; v_call: TRBV6-1; d_call: -; j_call: TRBJ2-1; cdr3_aa: CASSETDDYNEQFF; cdr3_nt: TGTGCCAGCAGTGAAACCGACGACTACAATGAGCAGTTCTTC
clone_size: few; v_call: TRBV7-9; d_call: -; j_call: TRBJ1-1; cdr3_aa: CASSFRENTEAFF; cdr3_nt: TGTGCCAGCAGCTTTAGGGAAAACACTGAAGCTTTCTTT
clone_size: -; v_call: TRBV5-4; d_call: TRBD1; j_call: TRBJ2-4; cdr3_aa: CASSVPGGMGNIQYF; cdr3_nt: TGTGCCAGCAGCGTACCAGGGGGCATGGGGAACATTCAGTACTTC
clone_size: -; v_call: TRBV4-1; d_call: TRBD1; j_call: TRBJ1-4; cdr3_aa: CASSQAPTGGIEKLFF; cdr3_nt: TGCGCCAGCAGCCAAGCCCCGACAGGGGGCATTGAAAAACTGTTTTTT
clone_size: -; v_call: TRBV20-1; d_call: -; j_call: TRBJ1-1; cdr3_aa: CSARAGLNTEAFF; cdr3_nt: TGCAGTGCTAGAGCGGGACTTAACACTGAAGCTTTCTTT
clone_size: -; v_call: TRBV28; d_call: -; j_call: TRBJ2-2; cdr3_aa: CASMGSAQWDTGELFF; cdr3_nt: TGTGCCAGCATGGGTTCAGCTCAGTGGGACACCGGGGAGCTGTTTTTT
clone_size: -; v_call: TRBV24-1; d_call: -; j_call: TRBJ2-7; cdr3_aa: CATSDWAESNEQYF; cdr3_nt: TGTGCCACCAGTGATTGGGCGGAGTCTAACGAGCAGTACTTC
clone_size: -; v_call: TRBV20-1; d_call: -; j_call: TRBJ2-2; cdr3_aa: CSARDWTANTGELFF; cdr3_nt: TGCAGTGCGAGGGATTGGACAGCAAACACCGGGGAGCTGTTTTTT
clone_size: few; v_call: TRBV7-2; d_call: -; j_call: TRBJ2-3; cdr3_aa: CASSDSVTDTQYF; cdr3_nt: TGTGCCAGCAGCGATAGTGTCACAGATACGCAGTATTTT
clone_size: few; v_call: TRBV20-1; d_call: TRBD1; j_call: TRBJ1-2; cdr3_aa: CSASDREHNYGYTF; cdr3_nt: TGCAGTGCTTCCGACAGGGAGCATAACTATGGCTACACCTTC
clone_size: -; v_call: TRBV7-9; d_call: TRBD1; j_call: TRBJ1-2; cdr3_aa: CASTHRGTGAYGYTF; cdr3_nt: TGTGCCAGCACCCACCGAGGGACAGGCGCCTATGGCTACACCTTC
clone_size: -; v_call: TRBV19; d_call: -; j_call: TRBJ1-5; cdr3_aa: CASSPYAGVGVNQPQHF; cdr3_nt: TGTGCCAGTAGTCCTTATGCAGGGGTCGGAGTCAATCAGCCCCAGCATTTT
clone_size: few; v_call: TRBV7-9; d_call: -; j_call: TRBJ2-5; cdr3_aa: CASSPRFETQYF; cdr3_nt: TGTGCCAGCAGCCCGCGGTTTGAGACCCAGTACTTC
clone_size: -; v_call: TRBV28; d_call: -; j_call: TRBJ2-2; cdr3_aa: CASSPSRAEWNTGELFF; cdr3_nt: TGTGCCAGCAGTCCTTCCAGGGCGGAGTGGAACACCGGGGAGCTGTTTTTT
clone_size: -; v_call: TRBV20-1; d_call: -; j_call: TRBJ2-3; cdr3_aa: CSARDFGGPTDTQYF; cdr3_nt: TGCAGTGCTAGAGATTTTGGGGGGCCCACAGATACGCAGTATTTT
clone_size: -; v_call: TRBV14; d_call: TRBD1; j_call: TRBJ1-6; cdr3_aa: CASEHGGGRGGSPLHF; cdr3_nt: TGTGCCAGCGAACACGGAGGGGGCAGGGGAGGGTCACCCCTCCACTTT
clone_size: -; v_call: TRBV2; d_call: -; j_call: TRBJ2-5; cdr3_aa: CASSEARRLGFPQETQYF; cdr3_nt: TGTGCCAGCAGTGAAGCTCGGCGTTTAGGCTTCCCTCAAGAGACCCAGTACTTC
clone_size: -; v_call: TRBV6-4; d_call: -; j_call: TRBJ2-7; cdr3_aa: CASSEGEQYF; cdr3_nt: TGTGCCAGCAGTGAGGGCGAGCAGTACTTC
clone_size: once; v_call: TRBV11-2; d_call: -; j_call: TRBJ2-6; cdr3_aa: CASSPINSGANVLTF; cdr3_nt: TGTGCCAGCAGCCCTATTAACTCTGGGGCCAACGTCCTGACTTTC
clone_size: -; v_call: TRBV6-1; d_call: -; j_call: TRBJ1-2; cdr3_aa: CASSESHRDGYTF; cdr3_nt: TGTGCCAGCAGTGAATCGCACAGGGACGGCTACACCTTC
clone_size: -; v_call: TRBV12-3/TRBV12-4; d_call: TRBD2; j_call: TRBJ2-3; cdr3_aa: CASSLRIRDRAGGLGTQYF; cdr3_nt: TGTGCCAGCAGTTTAAGGATACGGGACCGGGCGGGGGGGCTCGGGACGCAGTATTTT
clone_size: -; v_call: TRBV18; d_call: -; j_call: TRBJ2-7; cdr3_aa: CASSGPGSNEQYF; cdr3_nt: TGTGCCAGCTCAGGGCCAGGTTCCAACGAGCAGTACTTC
clone_size: -; v_call: TRBV7-6; d_call: TRBD1; j_call: TRBJ1-4; cdr3_aa: CASSLTGGEDEKLFF; cdr3_nt: TGTGCCAGCAGCCTAACAGGGGGGGAAGATGAAAAACTGTTTTTT
clone_size: -; v_call: TRBV10-3; d_call: TRBD1; j_call: TRBJ2-3; cdr3_aa: CAISPGTGIGTDTQYF; cdr3_nt: TGTGCCATCAGTCCCGGGACAGGGATCGGCACAGATACGCAGTATTTT
clone_size: -; v_call: TRBV7-9; d_call: TRBD2; j_call: TRBJ2-7; cdr3_aa: CASSSSLSGRLYEQYF; cdr3_nt: TGTGCCAGCAGCTCCAGCCTTAGCGGGAGGCTCTACGAGCAGTACTTC
clone_size: -; v_call: TRBV19; d_call: TRBD1; j_call: TRBJ1-1; cdr3_aa: CAAALRAGGGTDAFF; cdr3_nt: TGTGCCGCTGCCCTACGGGCAGGGGGAGGGACTGACGCTTTCTTT
clone_size: -; v_call: TRBV7-2; d_call: -; j_call: TRBJ1-6; cdr3_aa: CASSFRGAPSPLHF; cdr3_nt: TGTGCCAGCAGCTTTCGGGGGGCCCCTTCACCCCTCCACTTT
clone_size: few; v_call: TRBV5-4; d_call: -; j_call: TRBJ2-7; cdr3_aa: CASSLEIRDEQYF; cdr3_nt: TGTGCCAGCAGCTTGGAAATCAGGGACGAGCAGTACTTC
clone_size: -; v_call: TRBV10-3; d_call: -; j_call: TRBJ2-3; cdr3_aa: CAISAGQGPGADTQYF; cdr3_nt: TGTGCCATCAGTGCGGGACAAGGCCCCGGGGCAGATACGCAGTATTTT
clone_size: -; v_call: TRBV12-5; d_call: TRBD2; j_call: TRBJ2-5; cdr3_aa: CASGLVGSIAGASFSGTQYF; cdr3_nt: TGTGCTAGTGGTTTGGTAGGGAGTATAGCGGGGGCTTCTTTTTCCGGGACCCAGTACTTC
clone_size: medium-sized; v_call: TRBV28; d_call: -; j_call: TRBJ1-1; cdr3_aa: CATTLWDHTEAFF; cdr3_nt: TGTGCCACCACGCTCTGGGATCACACTGAAGCTTTCTTT
clone_size: -; v_call: TRBV5-8; d_call: -; j_call: TRBJ1-2; cdr3_aa: CASSLGRLLYGYTF; cdr3_nt: TGTGCCAGCAGCCTGGGACGACTACTCTATGGCTACACCTTC
clone_size: -; v_call: TRBV11-2; d_call: -; j_call: TRBJ2-3; cdr3_aa: CASSRGRGTDTQYF; cdr3_nt: TGTGCCAGCAGCCGTGGACGGGGAACAGATACGCAGTATTTT
clone_size: -; v_call: TRBV7-2; d_call: TRBD1; j_call: TRBJ1-6; cdr3_aa: CASSPWGQDRGSPLHF; cdr3_nt: TGTGCCAGCAGCCCGTGGGGACAGGATCGGGGATCACCCCTCCACTTT
clone_size: -; v_call: TRBV6-2/TRBV6-3; d_call: -; j_call: TRBJ1-5; cdr3_aa: CASSYSYQPQHF; cdr3_nt: TGTGCCAGCAGTTACTCGTATCAGCCCCAGCATTTT
clone_size: -; v_call: TRBV6-5; d_call: TRBD1; j_call: TRBJ1-5; cdr3_aa: CASSYSGQANQPQHF; cdr3_nt: TGTGCCAGCAGTTACTCCGGACAGGCCAATCAGCCCCAGCATTTT
clone_size: -; v_call: TRBV20-1; d_call: -; j_call: TRBJ2-1; cdr3_aa: CTPGAPGNEQFF; cdr3_nt: TGCACCCCGGGAGCTCCGGGCAATGAGCAGTTCTTC
clone_size: -; v_call: TRBV6-5; d_call: -; j_call: TRBJ1-1; cdr3_aa: CASSYTLNTEAFF; cdr3_nt: TGTGCCAGCAGTTACACGTTGAACACTGAAGCTTTCTTT
clone_size: -; v_call: TRBV5-4; d_call: TRBD2; j_call: TRBJ2-2; cdr3_aa: CASSPPGTSGNTGELFF; cdr3_nt: TGTGCCAGCAGCCCGCCCGGGACTAGCGGAAACACCGGGGAGCTGTTTTTT
clone_size: -; v_call: TRBV20-1; d_call: TRBD2; j_call: TRBJ2-3; cdr3_aa: CSARPFSRTSSTDTQYF; cdr3_nt: TGCAGTGCTAGGCCTTTTTCCAGGACTAGCAGCACAGATACGCAGTATTTT
clone_size: -; v_call: TRBV27; d_call: -; j_call: TRBJ1-2; cdr3_aa: CASSLVPNYGYTF; cdr3_nt: TGTGCCAGCAGTTTAGTACCTAACTATGGCTACACCTTC
clone_size: -; v_call: TRBV10-3; d_call: TRBD2; j_call: TRBJ2-2; cdr3_aa: CAINGLAGSGELFF; cdr3_nt: TGTGCCATCAACGGACTAGCGGGATCTGGGGAGCTGTTTTTT
clone_size: -; v_call: TRBV6-1; d_call: TRBD1; j_call: TRBJ1-6; cdr3_aa: CASSDRGNNSPLHF; cdr3_nt: TGTGCCAGCAGCGACAGGGGGAACAATTCACCCCTCCACTTT
clone_size: -; v_call: TRBV19; d_call: -; j_call: TRBJ1-5; cdr3_aa: CASRMSNQPQHF; cdr3_nt: TGTGCCAGTAGGATGTCCAATCAGCCCCAGCATTTT